These 25 T cell receptor beta chains were all obtained from the same sample, sequenced in a study of shared clonotypes between healthy human individuals. Method: immunoSEQ multiplex PCR; TCRdb's copy keeps in-frame clones and lacks some. Of 520,000 or so clones detected, around 79% appear once; the ten largest clones hold 13%. Material: PBMCs. The receptors were gathered from a woman in her 40s in good health. Some clones in this sample may be carry-over from other donors' samples.

The V gene is TRBV29-1, the J gene TRBJ2-3; the match to TRBD2 covers 8 bases. CDR1 SQVTM and CDR2 ANQGSEA come from the germline V gene. V lost 7 bases, J lost 2 bases, and 5 bases stayed unmatched. This CDR3 contains 13 residues. CDR3 DNA: TGCAGCGCCCTAGCGGGCTACACAGATACGCAGTATTTT. Protein product: CSALAGYTDTQYF.

The J gene is TRBJ1-1, the V gene TRBV29-1; D gene ambiguous. Germline V gives CDR1 SQVTM, CDR2 ANQGSEA. This CDR3 contains 13 residues. V dropped 7 bases and J dropped 1 base, with 13 bases sitting between them. The DNA of the CDR3 is TGCAGCGCAGCCCGGGAACCGAACACTGAAGCTTTCTTT. This codes for CSAAREPNTEAFF.

V gene TRBV30 combines with J gene TRBJ2-7; 7 bases align to TRBD2. The CDR3 length is 13 residues. V trimming: 3 bases; J trimming: 12 bases; junction bases outside the gene matches: 14. Germline CDR1 and CDR2: GTSNPN and SVGIG (reference sequence). Written as DNA, the CDR3 is TGTGCCTGGAGGAGAGCGGGATCCCTTACTCTGTACTTC. Protein sequence: CAWRRAGSLTLYF.

This clone was recorded only once. This chain links TRBV28 with TRBJ2-5, with D perhaps TRBD1 (5 bases). The CDR3 is 15 amino acids. The germline V gene has CDR1 MDHEN and CDR2 SYDVKM. The V gene lost 4 bases and the J gene lost 5 bases, with 17 bases spanning the gap. The CDR3 spells CASSSTEVYRETQYF. CDR3 in DNA: TGTGCCAGCAGTTCGACAGAGGTGTATAGGGAGACCCAGTACTTC. Full variable domain (rest looked up from reference TRBV28 and TRBJ2-5): DVKVTQSSRYLVKRTGEKVFLECVQDMDHENMFWYRQDPGLGLRLIYFSYDVKMKEKGDIPEGYSVSREKKERFSLILESASTNQTSMYLCASSSTEVYRETQYFGPGTRLLVL.

V gene TRBV18 combines with J gene TRBJ2-7; no firm D call. The ends were cut back, 9 bases at V and 3 bases at J, with 6 bases in the middle. Germline lookup yields CDR1 KGHSH and CDR2 LQKENI. The CDR3 has 10 amino acids. DNA of the CDR3: TGTGCCAGACCGGTCTACGAGCAGTACTTC. It codes for CARPVYEQYF.

This chain connects TRBV18 to TRBJ2-7; D tentatively reads TRBD1 or TRBD2 (6 bases each). The CDR3 has 14 amino acids. Germline CDR1 is KGHSH and CDR2 is LQKENI. Deletions cut 2 bases from V and 6 bases from J, with 14 bases between. In DNA, the CDR3 is TGTGCCAGCTCACCAAGAGGTGGAGGGGGCGAGCAGTACTTC. It yields the protein CASSPRGGGGEQYF.

The rearrangement uses TRBV5-1 and TRBJ1-4, with D possibly matching TRBD1 (6 bases). Trimming cost V 4 bases and J 8 bases, with 15 bases left between them. The germline CDR1 and CDR2 sequences are SGHRS and YFSETQ. The CDR3 is made up of 14 amino acids. This CDR3 is CASSVGGLGEKLFF. CDR3 in DNA: TGCGCCAGCAGCGTGGGGGGCTTAGGGGAAAAACTGTTTTTT.

The chain couples TRBV4-1 to TRBJ2-2; tentatively, D is TRBD1 or TRBD2 (6 bases each). This CDR3 region has 17 residues. V lost 3 bases and J 8 bases, leaving 22 bases between the germline ends. The germline CDR1 and CDR2 sequences are MGHRA and YSYEKL. CDR3 in amino acids: CASSHLGRPGAQGELFF. The CDR3, as DNA: TGCGCCAGCAGCCACTTGGGGCGCCCGGGGGCTCAGGGGGAGCTGTTTTTT.

A single count supports this clone. This sequence joins TRBV6-5 and TRBJ1-1; D ambiguous. The germline V gene encodes CDR1 MNHEY and CDR2 SVGAGI. The V and J ends lost 0 bases and 11 bases respectively, with 16 bases between them. This CDR3 is 14 amino acids long. The CDR3 loop reads CASSYSLRFGVAFF. The CDR3 coding sequence is TGTGCCAGCAGTTACTCCCTCAGATTTGGGGTCGCTTTCTTT.

The chain uses TRBV19 and TRBJ1-5; 8 nucleotides align to TRBD1. Germline CDR1 LNHDA, CDR2 SQIVND (reference sequence). The CDR3 contains 14 residues. The trim removed 4 bases at V and 2 bases at J, leaving 1 base unmatched. The CDR3 spells CASSTDRGNQPQHF. In DNA, the CDR3 is TGTGCCAGTAGTACGGACAGGGGCAATCAGCCCCAGCATTTT.

As to this clone: The sample has other DNA sequences that encode this CDR3 too. The J gene is TRBJ2-3, the V gene TRBV9; D is possibly TRBD2 (5 bases). Germline-derived CDR1 and CDR2 are SGDLS and YYNGEE. V lost 0 bases and J lost 2, with 7 bases in between. The CDR3 has 14 amino acids. The CDR3 reads CASSVGRVTDTQYF. The CDR3 DNA is TGTGCCAGCAGCGTAGGGCGGGTCACAGATACGCAGTATTTT.

The rearrangement links TRBV11-3 to TRBJ2-2; D possibly corresponds to TRBD2 (5 bases). This CDR3 is built from 14 residues. Germline CDR1 and CDR2: SGHNT and YENEEA. V lost 5 bases and J lost 6, with 13 bases in between. The CDR3 here is CASSPRGSAGELFF. The DNA of the CDR3 is TGTGCCAGCAGCCCCCGGGGTAGTGCCGGGGAGCTGTTTTTT. Full variable domain (outside the CDR3, taken from reference TRBV11-3 and TRBJ2-2): EAGVVQSPRYKIIEKKQPVAFWCNPISGHNTLYWYLQNLGQGPELLIRYENEEAVDDSQLPKDRFSAERLKGVDSTLKIQPAELGDSAVYLCASSPRGSAGELFFGEGSRLTVL.

The chain joins TRBV4-1 to TRBJ1-2; 10 bases match TRBD1. Germline-derived CDR1 and CDR2 are MGHRA and YSYEKL. The CDR3 extends over 16 amino acids. The V segment lost 1 base and the J segment 6 bases; nucleotides outside the gene matches: 8. CDR3 protein: CASSQAPGQGFHGYTF. In nucleotides, the CDR3 is TGCGCCAGCAGCCAAGCCCCGGGACAGGGGTTCCATGGCTACACCTTC.

This clone was counted a few times. The chain joins TRBV6-1 to TRBJ1-1; possible D gene TRBD1, 5 bases. The CDR3 has 11 residues. Germline V lookup: CDR1 MNHNS, CDR2 SASEGT. The germline V and J ends were trimmed by 8 bases and 3 bases, with 7 bases remaining between them. CDR3 residues: CASRGDTEAFF. CDR3 DNA sequence: TGTGCCAGCCGGGGGGACACTGAAGCTTTCTTT.

This clone came up a few times. The J gene is TRBJ2-1, the V gene TRBV18; D is uncertain. CDR3 length equals 17 residues. Germline V gives CDR1 KGHSH, CDR2 LQKENI. Trimming left V 2 bases short and J 1 base short, with 15 bases between. CDR3 bases: TGTGCCAGCTCACCAGCTTCGGGCGCCTATTCCTACAATGAGCAGTTCTTC. It translates to CASSPASGAYSYNEQFF.

The rearrangement uses TRBV30 and TRBJ2-7; the D gene is possibly TRBD2 (6 bases). V lost 3 bases, J lost 2 bases, and 17 bases lay in between. The V gene's germline CDR1 is GTSNPN and CDR2 SVGIG (reference sequence). The CDR3 covers 15 residues. For the CDR3, the DNA is TGTGCCTGGAGCCCCCGGGGAGGACCGCCCTACGAGCAGTACTTC. Protein product: CAWSPRGGPPYEQYF.

The chain joins TRBV7-9 to TRBJ2-1; 8 bases are a match to TRBD2. Germline CDR1 reads SEHNR; CDR2 reads FQNEAQ (reference sequence). The V segment lost 5 bases and the J segment 3 bases; nucleotides outside the gene matches: 6. This CDR3 has 15 residues. DNA for the CDR3: TGTGCCAGCAGCACAACTAGCGGAATCTACAATGAGCAGTTCTTC. Translated, it gives CASSTTSGIYNEQFF.

The V and J genes are TRBV7-2 and TRBJ1-5, with D hard to call. Trimming removed 0 bases from V and 5 bases from J, with 5 bases in between. Germline V gene lookup returns CDR1 SGHTA and CDR2 FQGNSA. The CDR3 covers 13 residues. CDR3 residues: CASSLAEDQPQHF. The CDR3 DNA sequence: TGTGCCAGCAGCTTAGCGGAGGATCAGCCCCAGCATTTT.

The chain joins TRBV13 to TRBJ2-7; D is unclear. This CDR3 is built from 15 residues. Between the trimmed V and J ends, which lost 5 bases and 0 bases, there was a span of 14 bases. Germline loops: CDR1 PRHDT, CDR2 FYEKMQ (reference sequence). The CDR3: CASSRLAESSYEQYF. The CDR3 bases are TGTGCCAGCAGCCGTCTGGCGGAGAGCTCCTACGAGCAGTACTTC.

This rearrangement joins TRBV15 to TRBJ2-1; D gene unclear. Germline loops: CDR1 LNHNV, CDR2 YYDKDF (reference sequence). V was trimmed by 0 bases and J by 5 bases, leaving 14 bases between them. This CDR3 is built from 16 residues. CDR3 sequence: CATSRDVGIPDNEQFF. CDR3 coding DNA: TGTGCCACCAGCAGAGATGTGGGTATCCCCGACAATGAGCAGTTCTTC.

This chain connects TRBV5-1 to TRBJ2-3, with TRBD2 as a possible D gene (5 bases). The CDR3 covers 15 residues. Germline CDR1 reads SGHRS; CDR2 reads YFSETQ. V lost 1 base to trimming and J lost 2 bases, with 11 bases between them. The CDR3 region is CASSLSAGLTDTQYF. CDR3 DNA: TGCGCCAGCAGCTTGTCTGCGGGTCTCACAGATACGCAGTATTTT. The whole variable domain, filled in from reference TRBV5-1 and TRBJ2-3, reads KAGVTQTPRYLIKTRGQQVTLSCSPISGHRSVSWYQQTPGQGLQFLFEYFSETQRNKGNFPGRFSGRQFSNSRSEMNVSTLELGDSALYLCASSLSAGLTDTQYFGPGTRLTVL.

The chain recombines TRBV15 with TRBJ2-7; tentatively, D is TRBD1 (5 bases). The length of the CDR3 is 16 residues. Germline V gives CDR1 LNHNV, CDR2 YYDKDF (reference sequence). V lost 0 bases, J lost 6 bases, and 18 bases lay in between. The CDR3 spells CATSREERQLPLEQYF. The CDR3 DNA reads TGTGCCACCAGCAGAGAGGAGCGACAGCTCCCTCTCGAGCAGTACTTC.

The rearrangement links TRBV7-9 to TRBJ2-2; no reliable D call. Trimming removed 2 bases at V and 7 bases at J, with 2 bases between. CDR3 length equals 11 residues. Germline-derived CDR1 and CDR2 are SEHNR and FQNEAQ (reference sequence). The CDR3 is CASSLIGELFF. The CDR3 coding sequence is TGTGCCAGCAGCTTAATCGGGGAGCTGTTTTTT.

V is TRBV11-1 and J is TRBJ1-2; TRBD1 agrees at 8 bases. Per germline, CDR1 SGHAT and CDR2 FQDESV (reference sequence). Losses at the gene ends were 5 bases for V and 5 bases for J; bases not matched to a gene: 7. The CDR3 contains 14 residues. The CDR3 protein is CASSTDREVYGYTF. The CDR3 DNA sequence: TGTGCCAGCAGCACGGACAGGGAGGTTTATGGCTACACCTTC.

This rearrangement joins TRBV18 to TRBJ2-3; possibly TRBD1 or TRBD2 for D (5 bases each). The germline V gene has CDR1 KGHSH and CDR2 LQKENI. The CDR3 contains 13 residues. Trimming stripped 3 bases from V and 5 bases from J, with 9 bases between. Here the CDR3 DNA reads TGTGCCAGCTCACCTAATGGGGGAGATACGCAGTATTTT. The encoded protein is CASSPNGGDTQYF.